These T cell receptor beta chains were read from a single sample in a study of blood T cell repertoires in COVID-19. Using immunoSEQ multiplex PCR, the repertoire was profiled, and TCRdb retains in-frame clones only, with some absent. The repertoire holds roughly 80,000 clones, approximately 90% seen once, with around 5.1% in the top ten. Sequenced input: peripheral blood. The receptors originated from an elderly woman with active or convalescent COVID-19. Each CDR3 is given with its conserved first and last residue. D genes are given only for firm matches.

d_gene,j_gene,v_gene,CDR3nt,CDR3aa
NA,TRBJ1-4,TRBV7-2,TGTGCCAGCAGCCCCCGGGGGGGGGCAGGGAATGAAAAACTGTTTTTT,CASSPRGGAGNEKLFF
NA,TRBJ2-4,TRBV7-9,TGTGCCAGCAGCCCTCCCAGGGGTGACAAAGCCAAAAACATTCAGTACTTC,CASSPPRGDKAKNIQYF
TRBD1,TRBJ2-7,TRBV18,TGTGCCAGCTCACTCGGCATCAGCCAGGACAGGGGGGGGAGAGAGCAGTACTTC,CASSLGISQDRGGREQYF
NA,TRBJ2-2,TRBV3-1/TRBV3-2,TGTGCCAGCAGCCAAGGGGCTAAGAACACCGGGGAGCTGTTTTTT,CASSQGAKNTGELFF
TRBD1,TRBJ1-1,TRBV7-2,TGTGCCAGCAGATCGAACATAGGGGGCATGAACACTGAAGCTTTCTTT,CASRSNIGGMNTEAFF
NA,TRBJ2-5,TRBV7-2,TGTGCCAGCAGTCAGAACAGGGCCCGGGAGACCCAGTACTTC,CASSQNRARETQYF
NA,TRBJ1-3,TRBV6-1,TGTGCCAGCAGGGAAGGAGGATCTGGAAACACCATATATTTT,CASREGGSGNTIYF
NA,TRBJ1-2,TRBV19,TGTGCCAGTAGTAAACAACGGCGCGGGGGGGGCTATGGCTACACCTTC,CASSKQRRGGGYGYTF
NA,TRBJ1-3,TRBV11-2,TGTGCCAGCAGCCCAGGACAGGGAAACACCATATATTTT,CASSPGQGNTIYF
TRBD2,TRBJ2-3,TRBV13,TGTGCCAGCAGCTCCAAGAGGCTAGCGGGGGGGGTAGATACGCAGTATTTT,CASSSKRLAGGVDTQYF
TRBD1,TRBJ1-1,TRBV10-3,TGTGCCATCAGTGAGTCGACAGGGGGGGAAGCGGAAGCTTTCTTT,CAISESTGGEAEAFF